The 7 T cell receptor beta chains reported below all come from one sample, sequenced in a study of blood T cell repertoires in COVID-19. TCRdb's table, derived via immunoSEQ multiplex PCR, lists solely in-frame clones and lacks some. The repertoire consists of around 340,000 clones, with 86% occurring once and the leading ten covering about 4.2%. Sequencing input: PBMCs or T cells enriched from blood (not recorded which). The receptor set was obtained from a middle-aged woman with acute COVID-19.

V usage is TRBV29-1 and J usage is TRBJ1-1, with D hard to call. V dropped 7 bases and J dropped 1 base, with 10 bases sitting between them. The CDR3 runs 12 residues. CDR1 is SQVTM and CDR2 is ANQGSEA in the germline V gene. This chain's CDR3 is CSGARGNTEAFF. CDR3 bases: TGCAGCGGCGCACGGGGGAACACTGAAGCTTTCTTT. Full variable domain (outside the CDR3, taken from reference TRBV29-1 and TRBJ1-1): SAVISQKPSRDICQRGTSLTIQCQVDSQVTMMFWYRQQPGQSLTLIATANQGSEATYESGFVIDKFPISRPNLTFSTLTVSNMSPEDSSIYLCSGARGNTEAFFGQGTRLTVV.

This clone was seen only a few times. This chain links TRBV3-1 (or the pseudogene TRBV3-2) with TRBJ1-2; perhaps TRBD1 as D (6 bases). Germline V gene lookup returns CDR1 LGHDT and CDR2 YNNKEL (reference sequence). V gave up 6 bases and J gave up 0 bases, with 8 bases separating them. The CDR3 consists of 13 residues. CDR3 bases: TGTGCCAGCAGACAGGGCCCTAACTATGGCTACACCTTC. Amino acids: CASRQGPNYGYTF.

The chain recombines TRBV2 with TRBJ2-7, with a possible D match to TRBD2 (6 bases). With 6 bases removed from V and 3 bases from J, the gap between germline ends came to 21 bases. The CDR3 spans 16 residues. CDR1 and CDR2 (germline): SNHLY, FYNNEI. The CDR3 is CASSPGDSGSLYEQYF. The CDR3 DNA reads as TGTGCCAGCAGCCCCGGGGACTCAGGGTCGCTCTACGAGCAGTACTTC.

V usage is TRBV28 and J usage is TRBJ1-5, with 7 nucleotides matching TRBD1. The CDR3 contains 17 residues. V lost 2 bases, J lost 2 bases, and 9 bases stayed unmatched. Germline V gene data show CDR1 as MDHEN and CDR2 as SYDVKM. DNA for the CDR3: TGTGCCAGCAGTTTAGGGGGACGTCAGGGGGGCAATCAGCCCCAGCATTTT. It codes for CASSLGGRQGGNQPQHF.

This clone was seen more than once but under ten times. The genes are TRBV4-1 and TRBJ2-1; 8 bases map to TRBD2. This CDR3 comprises 16 residues. After removal of 3 bases from V and 0 bases from J, the junction contained 4 bases not matched to a gene. Germline V CDR1 and CDR2: MGHRA, YSYEKL. CDR3 residues: CASSQVGTSSYNEQFF. The CDR3 DNA reads as TGCGCCAGCAGCCAGGTAGGGACTAGCTCCTACAATGAGCAGTTCTTC.

This chain links TRBV7-6 with TRBJ1-6; 8 bases fit TRBD1. The CDR3 runs 14 residues. CDR1 SGHVS and CDR2 FNYEAQ come from the germline V gene. V trimming: 5 bases; J trimming: 15 bases; junction bases outside the gene matches: 12. The CDR3 nucleotides read TGTGCCAGCAGCGCTGAACAGGGGGTTAACTACCTCCACTTT. Residues: CASSAEQGVNYLHF.

The chain uses TRBV20-1 and TRBJ2-1, with TRBD2 identical over 7 bases. Germline CDR1 and CDR2: DFQATT and SNEGSKA (reference sequence). V shed 6 bases and J 6 bases; nucleotides not matched to a gene: 2. The CDR3 is 11 amino acids. The CDR3 spells CSARTSNEQFF. The CDR3 nucleotides are TGCAGTGCCAGGACTAGCAATGAGCAGTTCTTC.